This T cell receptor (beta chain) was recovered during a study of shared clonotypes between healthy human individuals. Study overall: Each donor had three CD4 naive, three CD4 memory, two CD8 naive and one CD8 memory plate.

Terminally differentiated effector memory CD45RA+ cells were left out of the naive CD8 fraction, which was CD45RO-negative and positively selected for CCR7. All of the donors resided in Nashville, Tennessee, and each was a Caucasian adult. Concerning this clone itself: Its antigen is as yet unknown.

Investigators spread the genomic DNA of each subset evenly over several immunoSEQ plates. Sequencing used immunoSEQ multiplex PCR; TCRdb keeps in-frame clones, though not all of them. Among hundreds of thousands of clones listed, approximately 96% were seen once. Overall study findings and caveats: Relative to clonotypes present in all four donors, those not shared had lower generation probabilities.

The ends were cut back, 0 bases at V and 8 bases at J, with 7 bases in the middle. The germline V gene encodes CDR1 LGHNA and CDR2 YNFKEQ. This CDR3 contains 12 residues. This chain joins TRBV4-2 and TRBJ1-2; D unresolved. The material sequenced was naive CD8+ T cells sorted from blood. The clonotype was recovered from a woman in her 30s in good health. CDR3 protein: CASSQESKGYTF. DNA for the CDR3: TGTGCCAGCAGCCAAGAATCAAAGGGCTACACCTTC.